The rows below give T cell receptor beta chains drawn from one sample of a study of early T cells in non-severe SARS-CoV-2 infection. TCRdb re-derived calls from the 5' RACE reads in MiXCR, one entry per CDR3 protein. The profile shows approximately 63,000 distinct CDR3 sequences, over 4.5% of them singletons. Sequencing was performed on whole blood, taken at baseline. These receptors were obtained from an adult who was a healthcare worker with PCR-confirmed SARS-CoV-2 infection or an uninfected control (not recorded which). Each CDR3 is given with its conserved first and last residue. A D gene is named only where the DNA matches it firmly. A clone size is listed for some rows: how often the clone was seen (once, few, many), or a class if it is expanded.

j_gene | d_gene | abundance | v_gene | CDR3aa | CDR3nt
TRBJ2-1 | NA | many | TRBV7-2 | CASSISPSSYNEQFF | TGTGCCAGCAGCATCTCCCCAAGCTCCTACAATGAGCAGTTCTTC
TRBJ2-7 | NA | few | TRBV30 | CAWNPGPYEQYF | TGTGCCTGGAACCCAGGCCCCTACGAGCAGTACTTC
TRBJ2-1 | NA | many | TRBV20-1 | CSASGLNSYNEQFF | TGCAGTGCTAGCGGGTTGAACTCCTACAATGAGCAGTTCTTC
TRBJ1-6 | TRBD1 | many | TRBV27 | CASRLDRDNSPLHF | TGTGCCAGTCGACTAGACAGGGATAATTCACCCCTCCACTTT
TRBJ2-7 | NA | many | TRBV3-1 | CASSETGTLGEQYF | TGTGCCAGCAGCGAAACTGGGACTCTCGGCGAGCAGTACTTC
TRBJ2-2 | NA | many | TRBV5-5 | CASSLSGGPGELFF | TGTGCCAGCAGCTTATCCGGAGGGCCCGGGGAGCTGTTTTTT
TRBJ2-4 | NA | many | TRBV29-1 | CSVEDSVGNIQYF | TGCAGCGTTGAAGATTCTGTGGGAAACATTCAGTACTTC
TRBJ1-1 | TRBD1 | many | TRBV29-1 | CSVAGTENTEAFF | TGCAGCGTTGCCGGGACAGAGAACACTGAAGCTTTCTTT
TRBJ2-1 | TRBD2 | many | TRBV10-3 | CAIRQGLAGGDQKYNEQFF | TGTGCCATCAGACAGGGACTAGCGGGAGGAGACCAGAAATACAATGAGCAGTTCTTC
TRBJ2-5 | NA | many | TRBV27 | CASPMTQYF | TGTGCCAGCCCTATGACCCAGTACTTC
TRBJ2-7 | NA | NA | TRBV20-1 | CSARNGVHEQYF | TGCAGTGCTAGAAATGGGGTCCACGAGCAGTACTTC
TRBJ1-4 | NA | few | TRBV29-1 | CSVVAGDWEKLFF | TGCAGCGTTGTAGCGGGTGATTGGGAAAAACTGTTTTTT
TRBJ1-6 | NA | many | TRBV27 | CASSPTRRAVNNSPLHF | TGTGCCAGCAGTCCCACGCGCCGCGCAGTCAATAATTCACCCCTCCACTTT
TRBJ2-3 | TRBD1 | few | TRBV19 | CASSSRGGFSTDTQYF | TGTGCCAGTAGTTCACGAGGGGGCTTTAGCACAGATACGCAGTATTTT
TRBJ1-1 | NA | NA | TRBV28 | CASSLGVLEAFF | TGTGCCAGCAGTTTAGGGGTCCTTGAAGCTTTCTTT
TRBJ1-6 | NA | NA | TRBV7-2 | CASSSPQYNSPLHF | TGTGCCAGCAGCTCTCCTCAATATAATTCACCCCTCCACTTT
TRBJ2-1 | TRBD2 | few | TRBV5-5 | CASSLVGLAAYEQFF | TGTGCCAGCAGCTTGGTGGGACTAGCTGCCTATGAGCAGTTCTTC
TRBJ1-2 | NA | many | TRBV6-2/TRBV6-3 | CASSPLEKGYTF | TGTGCCAGCAGCCCATTAGAGAAGGGCTACACCTTC
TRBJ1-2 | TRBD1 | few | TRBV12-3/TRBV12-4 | CASSWTGGAGGYTF | TGTGCCAGCAGTTGGACAGGGGGCGCAGGTGGCTACACCTTC
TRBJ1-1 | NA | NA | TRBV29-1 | CSVTVPLNTEAFF | TGCAGCGTTACAGTACCTCTAAACACTGAAGCTTTCTTT
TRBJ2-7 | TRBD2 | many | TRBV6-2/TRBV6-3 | CASRFGTSGYEQYF | TGTGCCAGCAGGTTCGGGACTAGCGGCTACGAGCAGTACTTC
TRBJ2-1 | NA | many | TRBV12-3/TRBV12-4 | CASSLQGAGGFF | TGTGCCAGCAGTTTACAGGGCGCAGGCGGATTCTTC
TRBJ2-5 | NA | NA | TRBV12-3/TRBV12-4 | CASSDTETQYF | TGTGCCAGCAGCGATACAGAGACCCAGTACTTC
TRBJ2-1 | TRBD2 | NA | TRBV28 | CASSFWGLANEQFF | TGTGCCAGCAGTTTTTGGGGACTAGCTAATGAGCAGTTCTTC
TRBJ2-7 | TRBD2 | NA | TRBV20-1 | CSARPLAVKDEQYF | TGCAGTGCTAGACCGCTAGCGGTTAAGGACGAGCAGTACTTC
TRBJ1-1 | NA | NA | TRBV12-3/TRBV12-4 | CASSPSDGPLAFF | TGTGCCAGCAGCCCCAGCGATGGGCCCTTAGCTTTCTTT
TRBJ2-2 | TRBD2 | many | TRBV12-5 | CASAKGGSGTGELFF | TGTGCTAGCGCGAAAGGCGGGAGTGGGACCGGGGAGCTGTTTTTT
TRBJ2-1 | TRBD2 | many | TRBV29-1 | CSSLPAGVGNEQFF | TGCAGCTCACTCCCAGCGGGAGTAGGGAATGAGCAGTTCTTC
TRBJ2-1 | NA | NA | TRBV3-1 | CASSQDNGGKQFF | TGTGCCAGCAGCCAAGATAATGGGGGCAAGCAGTTCTTC
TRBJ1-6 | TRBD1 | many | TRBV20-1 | CSATQTGGTYNSPLHF | TGCAGTGCGACACAGACAGGGGGAACCTATAATTCACCCCTCCACTTT
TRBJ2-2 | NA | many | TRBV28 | CASSLSGELFF | TGTGCCAGCAGTTTATCCGGGGAGCTGTTTTTT
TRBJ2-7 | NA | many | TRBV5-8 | CASSFDAMDPSYEQYF | TGTGCCAGCAGCTTTGACGCAATGGATCCCTCCTACGAGCAGTACTTC
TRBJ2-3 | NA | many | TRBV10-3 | CAISESTGTDTQYF | TGTGCCATCAGTGAGTCGACGGGCACAGATACGCAGTATTTT
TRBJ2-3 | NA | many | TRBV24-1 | CATRGLGTDTQYF | TGTGCCACCAGGGGGCTGGGCACAGATACGCAGTATTTT
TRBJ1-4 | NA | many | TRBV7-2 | CASSLVAGYNEKLFF | TGTGCCAGCAGCTTAGTGGCAGGATATAATGAAAAACTGTTTTTT
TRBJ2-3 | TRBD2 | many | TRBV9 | CASSVTSQGITDTQYF | TGTGCCAGCAGCGTGACTAGCCAGGGAATTACAGATACGCAGTATTTT
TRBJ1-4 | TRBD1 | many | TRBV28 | CASSGPDRGSEKLFF | TGTGCCAGCAGTGGACCGGACAGGGGAAGTGAAAAACTGTTTTTT
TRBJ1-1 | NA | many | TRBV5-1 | CASSSQTDTEAFF | TGCGCCAGCAGCTCGCAGACAGACACTGAAGCTTTCTTT
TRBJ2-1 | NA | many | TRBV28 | CASSSDNEQFF | TGTGCCAGCAGTTCCGACAATGAGCAGTTCTTC
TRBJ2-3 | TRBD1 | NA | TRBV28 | CASSRRGQYTDTQYF | TGTGCCAGCAGTCGCAGGGGACAGTACACAGATACGCAGTATTTT
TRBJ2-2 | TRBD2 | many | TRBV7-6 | CASSAETSQNTGELFF | TGTGCCAGCAGCGCCGAGACTAGCCAGAACACCGGGGAGCTGTTTTTT
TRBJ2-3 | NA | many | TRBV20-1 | CSASPLRASVGTDTQYF | TGCAGTGCTAGTCCGTTAAGGGCTAGCGTAGGCACAGATACGCAGTATTTT
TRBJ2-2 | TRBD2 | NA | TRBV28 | CAPSDSGRSRNTGELFF | TGTGCCCCTAGTGATAGCGGGAGAAGTCGGAACACCGGGGAGCTGTTTTTT
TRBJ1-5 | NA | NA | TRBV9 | CASSPQAGVDQPQHF | TGTGCCAGCAGCCCTCAGGCAGGGGTGGATCAGCCCCAGCATTTT
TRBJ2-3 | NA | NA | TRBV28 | CASSLGQRTDTQYF | TGTGCCAGCAGTCTTGGACAGCGCACAGATACGCAGTATTTT
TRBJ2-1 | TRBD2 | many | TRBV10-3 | CAISDSGGYNEQFF | TGTGCCATCAGTGATTCCGGGGGGTACAATGAGCAGTTCTTC
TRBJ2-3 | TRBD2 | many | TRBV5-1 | CASSSQPGGTDTQYF | TGCGCCAGCAGCTCCCAACCGGGAGGGACAGATACGCAGTATTTT
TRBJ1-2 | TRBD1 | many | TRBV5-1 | CASSFEGQRYYGYTF | TGCGCCAGCAGCTTCGAGGGACAGCGATACTATGGCTACACCTTC
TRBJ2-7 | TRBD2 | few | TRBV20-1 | CSATGTSGGSYEQYF | TGCAGTGCTACCGGGACTAGCGGGGGTTCCTACGAGCAGTACTTC
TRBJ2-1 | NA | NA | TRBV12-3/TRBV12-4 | CASSLIGTKGDEQFF | TGTGCCAGCAGTTTAATCGGAACCAAAGGCGATGAGCAGTTCTTC